These 31 T cell receptor beta chains came from one sample sequenced in a study of T cell responses to AZD1222 COVID-19 vaccine. The method was immunoSEQ multiplex PCR; TCRdb's version includes in-frame clones alone and lacks a portion of them. The sample lists over 50,000 clones; over 75% were seen once. The sample here was peripheral blood, taken on day 0 of AZD1222 vaccination. The receptors originated from an adult in good health.

The chain links TRBV18 to TRBJ2-7, with D possibly being TRBD1 or TRBD2 (5 bases each). V dropped 3 bases and J dropped 4 bases, with 19 bases sitting between them. Germline loops: CDR1 KGHSH, CDR2 LQKENI. The CDR3 is made up of 16 amino acids. CDR3 protein: CASSPLPAEGQYEQYF. The CDR3 bases are TGTGCCAGCTCACCTCTGCCTGCCGAGGGGCAATACGAGCAGTACTTC.

V is TRBV12-5 and J is TRBJ2-2; 9 bases agree with TRBD1. With V trimmed by 1 base and J by 3 bases, 3 bases remained unmatched. Germline-derived CDR1 and CDR2 are LGHNT and FRNRAP. The CDR3 has 16 residues. The CDR3 here is CASGLGQGGDTGELFF. The CDR3 DNA is TGTGCTAGTGGTTTGGGACAGGGGGGGGACACCGGGGAGCTGTTTTTT.

This chain connects TRBV16 to TRBJ1-4; D gene uncertain. The CDR3 is 15 residues long. With 2 bases removed from V and 0 bases from J, the gap between germline ends came to 7 bases. CDR1 and CDR2 (germline): KGHSY, FQNENV. This CDR3 reads CASSQVGTTNEKLFF. Written as DNA, the CDR3 is TGTGCCAGCAGCCAAGTTGGGACAACTAATGAAAAACTGTTTTTT.

This chain joins TRBV9 and TRBJ2-2; possibly TRBD1 or TRBD2 for D (5 bases each). In germline, CDR1 is SGDLS, CDR2 YYNGEE. The CDR3 contains 14 residues. The V and J ends lost 4 bases and 2 bases respectively, with 9 bases between them. This CDR3 reads CASSLGPNTGELFF. CDR3 nucleotide sequence: TGTGCCAGCAGCCTGGGACCTAACACCGGGGAGCTGTTTTTT.

The chain uses TRBV5-1 and TRBJ2-5; 13 bases line up with TRBD2. The V segment lost 4 bases and the J segment 4 bases; nucleotides outside the gene matches: 13. The CDR3 loop spans 18 amino acids. Germline-derived CDR1 and CDR2 are SGHRS and YFSETQ. CDR3 sequence reads: CASSPGLAGDAGGETQYF. DNA for the CDR3: TGCGCCAGCAGCCCAGGACTAGCGGGAGATGCGGGAGGAGAGACCCAGTACTTC.

V gene TRBV2 combines with J gene TRBJ1-1; TRBD1 might be the D (5 bases). CDR1 is SNHLY, CDR2 FYNNEI, per germline. Trimming cost V 8 bases and J 2 bases, with 9 bases left between them. The CDR3 is 12 residues long. CDR3 in amino acids: CASFRVNTEAFF. CDR3 nucleotide sequence: TGTGCCAGCTTCAGGGTAAACACTGAAGCTTTCTTT.

This chain links TRBV2 with TRBJ2-7; D not certain. V lost 4 bases and J 3 bases, leaving 13 bases between the germline ends. The germline gives CDR1 SNHLY, CDR2 FYNNEI. This CDR3 has 14 residues. The CDR3 DNA sequence: TGTGCCAGCAGTGGTACCCCTAGTTACTACGAGCAGTACTTC. This codes for CASSGTPSYYEQYF.

The V call is TRBV24-1, the J call TRBJ2-1; D not resolved. Germline CDR1 KGHDR, CDR2 SFDVKD. This CDR3 spans 17 amino acids. V dropped 4 bases and J dropped 6 bases, with 21 bases sitting between them. CDR3 amino acids: CATSDPKGLILPNEQFF. In DNA, the CDR3 is TGTGCCACCAGTGACCCTAAGGGCCTAATTCTCCCCAATGAGCAGTTCTTC.

The chain links TRBV2 to TRBJ2-4; D not resolved. The germline V gene has CDR1 SNHLY and CDR2 FYNNEI. CDR3 size: 15 residues. V lost 3 bases and J lost 10, with 19 bases in between. The CDR3 loop is CASSEELPGRSIQYF. Written as DNA, the CDR3 is TGTGCCAGCAGTGAGGAACTACCAGGCCGCTCGATTCAGTACTTC.

The chain recombines TRBV7-2 with TRBJ1-5, with TRBD1 matching over 9 bases. V shed 1 base and J 0 bases; nucleotides not matched to a gene: 1. Germline lookup yields CDR1 SGHTA and CDR2 FQGNSA. The CDR3 contains 16 residues. In DNA form, the CDR3 reads TGTGCCAGCAGCTTAGGGGACAGGGATAGCAATCAGCCCCAGCATTTT. Translating gives CASSLGDRDSNQPQHF.

The CDR3 DNA is TGTGCCAGCAGCAAGGGGGTTAGTCGAGGCACCGGGGAGCTGTTTTTT. Translating gives CASSKGVSRGTGELFF. The chain recombines TRBV7-6 with TRBJ2-2; a weak D match, TRBD1 (6 bases). Germline CDR1 reads SGHVS; CDR2 reads FNYEAQ. With 5 bases removed from V and 4 bases from J, the gap between germline ends came to 17 bases. The CDR3 has 16 residues.

V and J are TRBV30 and TRBJ1-4; D is uncertain. Germline V gene lookup returns CDR1 GTSNPN and CDR2 SVGIG (reference sequence). V shed 3 bases and J shed 4 bases, with 12 bases lying between them. The CDR3 runs 14 residues. The CDR3 protein is CAWSVRISNEKLFF. DNA of the CDR3: TGTGCCTGGAGCGTGAGGATCAGTAATGAAAAACTGTTTTTT. Looking up the rest from reference TRBV30 and TRBJ1-4 gives the full variable domain: SQTIHQWPATLVQPVGSPLSLECTVEGTSNPNLYWYRQAAGRGLQLLFYSVGIGQISSEVPQNLSASRPQDRQFILSSKKLLLSDSGFYLCAWSVRISNEKLFFGSGTQLSVL.

CDR3 sequence: CASSYSGIATNEKLFF. In nucleotides, the CDR3 is TGTGCCAGCAGTTATTCAGGGATCGCAACTAATGAAAAACTGTTTTTT. This chain uses TRBV28 with TRBJ1-4, with a tentative D call TRBD1 (5 bases). CDR3 size: 16 residues. The ends were cut back, 4 bases at V and 0 bases at J, with 12 bases in the middle. Germline V gene sequence: CDR1 MDHEN, CDR2 SYDVKM.

The genes are TRBV30 and TRBJ2-5; no clear D gene. CDR1 and CDR2 (germline): GTSNPN, SVGIG (reference sequence). V was cut by 0 bases and J by 2 bases, with 10 bases left in between. This CDR3 is 14 amino acids long. The CDR3 reads CAWSVGAIQETQYF. The CDR3 nucleotides are TGTGCCTGGAGTGTAGGAGCGATTCAAGAGACCCAGTACTTC.

The genes are TRBV4-3 and TRBJ1-3; D is unresolved. The V end lost 1 base, the J end lost 4 bases, and 11 bases lay between the germline ends. The CDR3 sequence is 15 residues long. CDR1 is LGHNA and CDR2 is YSLEER in the germline V gene. The CDR3 DNA sequence: TGCGCCAGCAGCCAAGGACGTTGGATGGGAAACACCATATATTTT. It translates to CASSQGRWMGNTIYF.

This clone was found once. The chain employs TRBV30 and TRBJ1-5; 8 nucleotides align to TRBD1. Germline CDR1 reads GTSNPN; CDR2 reads SVGIG (reference sequence). The CDR3 has 13 amino acids. Losses at the gene ends were 5 bases for V and 6 bases for J; bases not matched to a gene: 6. CDR3 sequence (DNA): TGTGCCTGGTCGACAGGGGACTCTCAGCCCCAGCATTTT. Encoded protein: CAWSTGDSQPQHF. The full variable domain, with the rest looked up from reference TRBV30 and TRBJ1-5, is SQTIHQWPATLVQPVGSPLSLECTVEGTSNPNLYWYRQAAGRGLQLLFYSVGIGQISSEVPQNLSASRPQDRQFILSSKKLLLSDSGFYLCAWSTGDSQPQHFGDGTRLSIL.

The chain combines TRBV7-9 with TRBJ1-4, with 7 bases aligning to TRBD1. Germline assignment: CDR1 SEHNR and CDR2 FQNEAQ (reference sequence). Unmatched junction bases numbered 2, after V lost 7 bases and J lost 0 bases. CDR3 length: 14 residues. For the CDR3, the DNA is TGTGCCAGCAACCAGGGGGCAACTAATGAAAAACTGTTTTTT. Protein sequence: CASNQGATNEKLFF.

This clone was seen only once. V is TRBV5-4 and J is TRBJ2-7, with TRBD1 matching over 7 bases. The germline gives CDR1 SGHNT, CDR2 YYREEE (reference sequence). The CDR3 totals 15 residues. V was clipped by 2 bases and J by 2 bases; unmatched bases: 7. For the CDR3, the DNA is TGTGCCAGCAGCTTCCGGGACAGCCTGACCTACGAGCAGTACTTC. As protein: CASSFRDSLTYEQYF.

J is TRBJ2-1 and V is TRBV3-1 (or the pseudogene TRBV3-2); tentative D call: TRBD2 (6 bases). V gave up 4 bases and J gave up 7 bases, with 20 bases separating them. The CDR3 has 16 amino acids. CDR1 is LGHDT and CDR2 is YNNKEL in the germline V gene (reference sequence). CDR3 coding DNA: TGTGCCAGCAGCCCCTTATTGGGGGGAGAGGTGAATGAGCAGTTCTTC. This sequence encodes CASSPLLGGEVNEQFF.

This clone has only a few counts. The chain couples TRBV28 to TRBJ1-5, with D tentatively TRBD1 (6 bases). The V gene lost 7 bases and the J gene lost 9 bases, with 19 bases spanning the gap. This CDR3 comprises 14 residues. Germline CDR1 MDHEN, CDR2 SYDVKM. The CDR3 DNA is TGTGCCAGCACCGGACAGCCGGAAGTGATGCCCCAGCATTTT. Encoded protein: CASTGQPEVMPQHF.

V gene TRBV4-1 combines with J gene TRBJ2-1; D may be TRBD1 or TRBD2 (6 bases each). The germline CDR1 and CDR2 sequences are MGHRA and YSYEKL. The CDR3 spans 16 residues. For the CDR3, the DNA is TGCGCTACTCGGCGGCGGGTGATGGAGGGGGACAATGAGCAGTTCTTC. This translates into CATRRRVMEGDNEQFF.

The chain employs TRBV28 and TRBJ2-1, with TRBD2 matching 8 bases. This CDR3 is 14 amino acids long. Trimming removed 6 bases from V and 4 bases from J; junction bases left unmatched: 5. Germline loops: CDR1 MDHEN, CDR2 SYDVKM. CDR3 residues: CASRGGLAYNEQFF. CDR3 in DNA: TGTGCCAGCAGGGGAGGACTAGCATACAATGAGCAGTTCTTC.

This chain links TRBV19 with TRBJ2-7; 8 nucleotides align to TRBD2. Germline V lookup: CDR1 LNHDA, CDR2 SQIVND (reference sequence). The CDR3 runs 13 residues. The junction had 0 bases not matched to a gene; V was cut back by 2 bases and J by 3 bases. Here the CDR3 DNA reads TGTGCCAGTAGTATACTAGCGGGCTACGAGCAGTACTTC. Its translation: CASSILAGYEQYF.

This chain links TRBV5-1 with TRBJ1-1; D gene ambiguous. V was pared by 0 bases and J by 1 base, with 10 bases between. CDR3 length equals 15 residues. CDR1 is SGHRS, CDR2 YFSETQ, per germline. CDR3 loop: CASSLGIGRNTEAFF. The CDR3 nucleotides are TGCGCCAGCAGCTTGGGGATTGGGAGGAACACTGAAGCTTTCTTT.

The gene calls are TRBV6-5 and TRBJ2-1, with no clear D. Germline V gene lookup returns CDR1 MNHEY and CDR2 SVGAGI. The ends were cut back, 3 bases at V and 8 bases at J, with 8 bases in the middle. The CDR3 is 12 residues long. The CDR3 DNA is TGTGCCAGCAGTTATGGGAACTATGAGCAGTTCTTC. This encodes CASSYGNYEQFF.

The DNA of the CDR3 is TGTGCCAGCAGCGTAGAGGAAACTCTCAGGCAGTATTTT. It encodes CASSVEETLRQYF. V gene TRBV9 combines with J gene TRBJ2-3; unclear D gene. CDR1 is SGDLS and CDR2 is YYNGEE in the germline V gene. This CDR3 comprises 13 residues. Trimming left V 0 bases short and J 11 bases short, with 13 bases between.

The rearrangement uses TRBV4-3 and TRBJ2-3, with D tentatively TRBD1 (6 bases). The CDR3 is made up of 17 amino acids. The V end was cut by 0 bases, the J end by 4 bases, with 17 bases between. Germline CDR1 is LGHNA and CDR2 is YSLEER. CDR3 coding DNA: TGCGCCAGCAGCCAAGAAGGTGGGGGCCTCGAGGCAGATACGCAGTATTTT. It translates to CASSQEGGGLEADTQYF.

The chain couples TRBV18 to TRBJ1-1; no reliable D call. Germline loops: CDR1 KGHSH, CDR2 LQKENI. This CDR3 has 13 residues. The V and J ends lost 7 bases and 1 base respectively, with 10 bases between them. The chain's CDR3 is CASFTPRNTEAFF. CDR3 DNA: TGTGCCAGCTTCACCCCCCGGAACACTGAAGCTTTCTTT.

The CDR3, as DNA: TGTGCCAGCAGCCAGGGTTTGGGGACCGTAGTGGGAGAGCAGTACTTC. Translation gives CASSQGLGTVVGEQYF. The rearrangement links TRBV14 to TRBJ2-7; D is tentatively TRBD1 or TRBD2 (5 bases each). Trimming left V 3 bases short and J 7 bases short, with 22 bases between. The germline V gene encodes CDR1 SGHDN and CDR2 FVKESK. The CDR3 is made up of 16 amino acids.

V is TRBV5-1 and J is TRBJ1-3; D might be TRBD1 (5 bases). CDR3 size: 14 residues. Per germline, CDR1 SGHRS and CDR2 YFSETQ. The V and J ends lost 0 bases and 4 bases respectively, with 8 bases between them. The chain's CDR3 is CASSLAGYGNTIYF. The CDR3 nucleotides read TGCGCCAGCAGCTTGGCAGGGTACGGAAACACCATATATTTT.

V gene TRBV25-1 combines with J gene TRBJ2-3, with 11 bases that match TRBD2. The CDR3 is 14 residues long. CDR1 and CDR2 (germline): MGHDK, SYGVNS. The V gene end was trimmed by 9 bases and the J gene end by 3 bases; junction bases not matched to a gene: 5. CDR3 DNA sequence: TGTGCCAGTATGCGGACTAGCGGGACAGATACGCAGTATTTT. This encodes CASMRTSGTDTQYF.